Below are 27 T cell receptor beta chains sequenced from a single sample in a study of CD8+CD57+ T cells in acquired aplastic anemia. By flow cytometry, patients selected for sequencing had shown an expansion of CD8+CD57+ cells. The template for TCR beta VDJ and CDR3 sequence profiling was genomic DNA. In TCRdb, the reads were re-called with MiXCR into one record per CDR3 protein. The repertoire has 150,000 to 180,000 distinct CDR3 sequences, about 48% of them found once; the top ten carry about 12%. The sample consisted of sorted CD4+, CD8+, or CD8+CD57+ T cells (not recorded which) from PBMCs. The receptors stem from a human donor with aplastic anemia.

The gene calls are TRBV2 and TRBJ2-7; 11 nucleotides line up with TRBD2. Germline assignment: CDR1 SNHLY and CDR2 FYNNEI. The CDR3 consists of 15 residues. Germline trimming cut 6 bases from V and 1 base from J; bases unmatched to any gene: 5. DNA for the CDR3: TGTGCCAGCAGAAACCTAGCGGGAGGTTCCTACGAGCAGTACTTC. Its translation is CASRNLAGGSYEQYF.

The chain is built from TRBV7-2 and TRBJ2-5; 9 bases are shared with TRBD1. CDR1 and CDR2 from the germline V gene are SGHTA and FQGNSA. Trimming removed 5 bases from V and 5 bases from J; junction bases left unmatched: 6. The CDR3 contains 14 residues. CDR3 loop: CASSTQGAAETQYF. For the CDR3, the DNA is TGTGCCAGCAGCACACAGGGGGCCGCGGAGACCCAGTACTTC. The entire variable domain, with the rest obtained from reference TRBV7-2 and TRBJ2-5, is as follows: GAGVSQSPSNKVTEKGKDVELRCDPISGHTALYWYRQSLGQGLEFLIYFQGNSAPDKSGLPSDRFSAERTGGSVSTLTIQRTQQEDSAVYLCASSTQGAAETQYFGPGTRLLVL.

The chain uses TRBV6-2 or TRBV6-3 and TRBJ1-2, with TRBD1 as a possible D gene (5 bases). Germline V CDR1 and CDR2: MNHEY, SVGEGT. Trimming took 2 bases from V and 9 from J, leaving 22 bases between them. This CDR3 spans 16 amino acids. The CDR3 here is CASSYRPGPDPMSYTF. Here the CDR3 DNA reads TGTGCCAGCAGTTACAGACCGGGACCGGATCCTATGAGCTACACCTTC.

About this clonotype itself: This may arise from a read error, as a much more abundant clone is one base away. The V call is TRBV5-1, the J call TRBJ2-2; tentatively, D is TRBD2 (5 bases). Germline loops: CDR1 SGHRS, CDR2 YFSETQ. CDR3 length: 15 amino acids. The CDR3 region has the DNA TGCGCCAGCAGCTTGTCCGACCCAAACACCGGGGAGCTGCTTTTT. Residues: CASSLSDPNTGELLF.

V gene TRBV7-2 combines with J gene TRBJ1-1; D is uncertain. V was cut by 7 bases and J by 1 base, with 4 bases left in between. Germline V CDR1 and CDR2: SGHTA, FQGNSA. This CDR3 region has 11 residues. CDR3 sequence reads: CASTENTEAFF. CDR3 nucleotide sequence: TGTGCCAGCACTGAGAACACTGAAGCTTTCTTT.

CDR3 residues: CASSWIGGIAEAFF. The CDR3 bases are TGTGCCAGTAGTTGGATTGGGGGCATCGCTGAAGCTTTCTTT. The V and J genes are TRBV19 and TRBJ1-1; the D gene is possibly TRBD1 (6 bases). The CDR3 covers 14 residues. Trimming stripped 5 bases from V and 6 bases from J, with 16 bases between. Germline V CDR1 and CDR2: LNHDA, SQIVND (reference sequence).

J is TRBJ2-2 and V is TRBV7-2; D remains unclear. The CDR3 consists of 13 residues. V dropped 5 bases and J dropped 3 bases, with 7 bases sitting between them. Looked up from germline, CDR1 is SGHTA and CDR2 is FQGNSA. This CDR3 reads CASSENYTGELFF. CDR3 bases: TGTGCCAGCAGCGAGAACTACACCGGGGAGCTGTTTTTT. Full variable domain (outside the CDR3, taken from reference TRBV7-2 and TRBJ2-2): GAGVSQSPSNKVTEKGKDVELRCDPISGHTALYWYRQSLGQGLEFLIYFQGNSAPDKSGLPSDRFSAERTGGSVSTLTIQRTQQEDSAVYLCASSENYTGELFFGEGSRLTVL.

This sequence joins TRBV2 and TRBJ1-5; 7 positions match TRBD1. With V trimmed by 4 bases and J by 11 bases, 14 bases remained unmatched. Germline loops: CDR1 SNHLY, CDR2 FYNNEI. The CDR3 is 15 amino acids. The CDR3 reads CASSVGEGGSTAQHF. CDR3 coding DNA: TGTGCCAGCAGTGTAGGGGAAGGGGGCTCCACGGCCCAGCATTTT.

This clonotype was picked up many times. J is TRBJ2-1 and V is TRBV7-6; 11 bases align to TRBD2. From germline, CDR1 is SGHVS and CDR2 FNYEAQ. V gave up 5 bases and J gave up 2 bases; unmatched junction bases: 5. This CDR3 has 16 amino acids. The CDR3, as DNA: TGTGCCAGCAGCCTGAGGGGACTAGCGGCCTACAATGAGCAGTTCTTC. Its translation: CASSLRGLAAYNEQFF.

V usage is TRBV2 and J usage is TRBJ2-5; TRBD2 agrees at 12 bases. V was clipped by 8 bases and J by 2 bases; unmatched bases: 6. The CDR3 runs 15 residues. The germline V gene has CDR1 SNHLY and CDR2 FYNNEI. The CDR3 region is CASVTSGRPQETQYF. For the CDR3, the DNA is TGTGCCAGCGTGACTAGCGGGAGACCTCAAGAGACCCAGTACTTC.

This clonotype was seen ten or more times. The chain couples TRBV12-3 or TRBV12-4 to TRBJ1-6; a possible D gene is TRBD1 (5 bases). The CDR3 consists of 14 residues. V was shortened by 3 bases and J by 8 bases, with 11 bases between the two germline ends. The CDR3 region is CASSFAREDSPLHF. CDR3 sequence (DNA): TGTGCCAGCAGTTTTGCCAGGGAAGATTCACCCCTCCACTTT.

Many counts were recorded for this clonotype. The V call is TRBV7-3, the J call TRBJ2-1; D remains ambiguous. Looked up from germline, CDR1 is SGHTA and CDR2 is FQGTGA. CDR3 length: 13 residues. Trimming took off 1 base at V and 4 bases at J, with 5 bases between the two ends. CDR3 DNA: TGTGCCAGCAGCTTAAATCTGTACAATGAGCAGTTCTTC. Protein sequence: CASSLNLYNEQFF.

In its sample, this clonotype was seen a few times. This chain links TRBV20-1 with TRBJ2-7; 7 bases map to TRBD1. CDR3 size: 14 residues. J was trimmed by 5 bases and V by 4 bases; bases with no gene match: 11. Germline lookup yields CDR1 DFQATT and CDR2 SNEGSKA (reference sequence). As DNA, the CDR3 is TGCAGTGCTACCCGACAGGGTATCGTGGACGAGCAGTACTTC. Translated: CSATRQGIVDEQYF.

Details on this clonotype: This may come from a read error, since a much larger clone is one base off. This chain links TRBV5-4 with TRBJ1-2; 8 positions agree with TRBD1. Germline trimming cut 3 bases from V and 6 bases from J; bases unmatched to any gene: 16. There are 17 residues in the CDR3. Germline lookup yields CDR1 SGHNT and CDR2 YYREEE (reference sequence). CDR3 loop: CASSSDGQGAIVHGYTF. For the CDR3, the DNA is TGTGCCAGCAGCTCGGACGGACAGGGCGCAATAGTCCATGGCTACACCTTC.

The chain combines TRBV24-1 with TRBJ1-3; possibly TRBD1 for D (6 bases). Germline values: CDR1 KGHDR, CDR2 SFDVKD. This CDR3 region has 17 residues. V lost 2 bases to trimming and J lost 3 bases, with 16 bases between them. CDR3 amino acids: CATSDSTDRRDGNTIYF. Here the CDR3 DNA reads TGTGCCACCAGTGATTCGACCGACAGGCGAGATGGAAACACCATATATTTT.

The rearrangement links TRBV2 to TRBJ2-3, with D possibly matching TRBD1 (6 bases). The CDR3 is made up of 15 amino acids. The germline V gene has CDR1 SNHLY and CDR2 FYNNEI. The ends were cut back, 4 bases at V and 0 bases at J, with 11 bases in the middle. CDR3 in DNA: TGTGCCAGCAGTGTCCCGGGACAAAGCACAGATACGCAGTATTTT. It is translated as CASSVPGQSTDTQYF.

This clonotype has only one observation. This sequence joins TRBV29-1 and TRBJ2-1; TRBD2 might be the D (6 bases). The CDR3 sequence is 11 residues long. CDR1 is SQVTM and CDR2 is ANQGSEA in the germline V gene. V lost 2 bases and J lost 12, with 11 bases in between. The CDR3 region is CSVESVGGQFF. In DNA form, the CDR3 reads TGCAGCGTTGAATCTGTCGGGGGGCAGTTCTTC.

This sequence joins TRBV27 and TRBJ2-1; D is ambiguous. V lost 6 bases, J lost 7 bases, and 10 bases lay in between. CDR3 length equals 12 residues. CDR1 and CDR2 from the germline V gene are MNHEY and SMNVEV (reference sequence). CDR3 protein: CASRQGDNEQFF. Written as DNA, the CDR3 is TGTGCCAGCAGGCAAGGCGATAATGAGCAGTTCTTC.

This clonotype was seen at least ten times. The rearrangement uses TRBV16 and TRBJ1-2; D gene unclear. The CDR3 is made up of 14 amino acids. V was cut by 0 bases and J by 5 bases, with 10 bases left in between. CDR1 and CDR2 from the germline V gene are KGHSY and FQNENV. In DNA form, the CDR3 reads TGTGCCAGCAGCCAATCTGAGGTCCTGTATGGCTACACCTTC. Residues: CASSQSEVLYGYTF.

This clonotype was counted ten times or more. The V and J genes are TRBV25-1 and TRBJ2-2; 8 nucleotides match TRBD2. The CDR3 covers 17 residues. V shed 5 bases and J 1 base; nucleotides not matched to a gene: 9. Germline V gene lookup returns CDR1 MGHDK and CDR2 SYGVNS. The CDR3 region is CASSFGRGDGNTGELFF. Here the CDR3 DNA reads TGTGCCAGCAGTTTTGGGCGGGGGGACGGGAACACCGGGGAGCTGTTTTTT.

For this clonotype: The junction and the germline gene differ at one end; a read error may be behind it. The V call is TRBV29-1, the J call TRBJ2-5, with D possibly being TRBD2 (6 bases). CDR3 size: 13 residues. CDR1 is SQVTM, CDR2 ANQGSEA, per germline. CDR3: CSVDTGGQGTQYF. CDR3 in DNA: TGCAGCGTCGATACCGGGGGTCAAGGGACCCAGTACTTC.

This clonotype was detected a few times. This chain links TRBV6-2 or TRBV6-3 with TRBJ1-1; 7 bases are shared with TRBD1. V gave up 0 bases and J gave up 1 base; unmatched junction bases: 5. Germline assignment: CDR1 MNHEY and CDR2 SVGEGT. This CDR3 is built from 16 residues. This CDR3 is CASSYSMEGANTEAFF. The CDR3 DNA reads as TGTGCCAGCAGTTACTCGATGGAGGGGGCGAACACTGAAGCTTTCTTT.

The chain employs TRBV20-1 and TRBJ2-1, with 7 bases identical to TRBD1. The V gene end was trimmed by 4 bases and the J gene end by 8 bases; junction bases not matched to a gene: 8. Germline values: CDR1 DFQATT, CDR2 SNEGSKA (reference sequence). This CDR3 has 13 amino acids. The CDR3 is CSAIEGAIDEQFF. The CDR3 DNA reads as TGCAGTGCTATAGAGGGGGCCATTGATGAGCAGTTCTTC.

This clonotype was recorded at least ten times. This chain's CDR3 is CASSPSGGDGTDTQYF. The DNA of the CDR3 is TGTGCCAGCAGCCCGAGCGGGGGGGATGGCACAGATACGCAGTATTTT. The chain couples TRBV9 to TRBJ2-3; TRBD2 agrees at 10 bases. The junction had 6 bases not matched to a gene; V was cut back by 4 bases and J by 1 base. Germline V gene sequence: CDR1 SGDLS, CDR2 YYNGEE. There are 16 residues in the CDR3.

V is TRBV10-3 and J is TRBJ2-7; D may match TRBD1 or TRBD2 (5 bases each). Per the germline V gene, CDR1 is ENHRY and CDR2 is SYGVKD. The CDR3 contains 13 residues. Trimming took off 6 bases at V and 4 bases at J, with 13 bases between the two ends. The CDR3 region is CAISQRGEYEQYF. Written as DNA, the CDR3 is TGTGCCATCAGCCAAAGGGGAGAATACGAGCAGTACTTC.

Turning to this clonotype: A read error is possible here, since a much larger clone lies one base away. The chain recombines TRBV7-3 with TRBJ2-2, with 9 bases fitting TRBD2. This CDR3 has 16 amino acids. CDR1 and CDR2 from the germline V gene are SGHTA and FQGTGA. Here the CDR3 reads CASSPRGLALTGEPFF. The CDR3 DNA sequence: TGTGCCAGCAGCCCCAGGGGACTAGCCCTCACCGGGGAGCCGTTTTTT. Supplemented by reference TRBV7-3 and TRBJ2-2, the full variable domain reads GAGVSQTPSNKVTEKGKYVELRCDPISGHTALYWYRQSLGQGPEFLIYFQGTGAADDSGLPNDRFFAVRPEGSVSTLKIQRTERGDSAVYLCASSPRGLALTGEPFFGEGSRLTVL.

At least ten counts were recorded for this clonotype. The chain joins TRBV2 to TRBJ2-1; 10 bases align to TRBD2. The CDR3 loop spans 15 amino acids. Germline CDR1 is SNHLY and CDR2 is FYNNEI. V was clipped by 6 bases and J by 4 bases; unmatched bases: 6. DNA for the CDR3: TGTGCCAGCAGCACCCTAGCGGGGGTTTACAATGAGCAGTTCTTC. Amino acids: CASSTLAGVYNEQFF.